This TCR beta chain was documented in a study of cytomegalovirus exposure and HLA in healthy donors. PCR used 60 Vbeta primers and 13 Jbeta primers. The method was immunoSEQ multiplex PCR; TCRdb's version includes in-frame clones alone and lacks a portion of them. The sample yields about 190,000 clones, under 85% seen once. The sequence was collected from a woman aged 45-65 years in good health and CMV-seropositive. Material for sequencing was PBMCs.

The CDR3 nucleotides are TGTGCCAGCAGTTACCTCCCTCCCAGGCTGGGGGCCGAGCAGTACTTC. It is translated as CASSYLPPRLGAEQYF. The chain joins TRBV6-5 to TRBJ2-7; possibly TRBD1 for D (6 bases). Deletions cut 2 bases from V and 6 bases from J, with 20 bases between. The CDR3 consists of 16 residues. Per germline, CDR1 MNHEY and CDR2 SVGAGI.